One and the same sample provided the 4 T cell receptor beta chains below, sequenced in a study of T cell responses to AZD1222 COVID-19 vaccine. Sequenced by immunoSEQ multiplex PCR; TCRdb stores in-frame clones only, minus some. The data hold 85,000 to 120,000 clones, with about nine tenths observed a single time. The sample consisted of peripheral blood, taken 28 days after the second AZD1222 dose. These receptors were obtained from an adult who received the AZD1222 COVID-19 vaccine.

The chain carries TRBV11-3 and TRBJ2-1; the match to TRBD2 covers 8 bases. The CDR3 has 14 amino acids. Per the germline V gene, CDR1 is SGHNT and CDR2 is YENEEA. Losses at the gene ends were 7 bases for V and 5 bases for J; bases not matched to a gene: 7. CDR3 DNA: TGTGCCAGCAAGAGCGGGGGCTACCACAATGAGCAGTTCTTC. It encodes CASKSGGYHNEQFF.

A few counts support this clone. This CDR3 reads CASSALQPATNEKLFF. In nucleotides, the CDR3 is TGTGCCAGCAGTGCCCTCCAACCCGCAACTAATGAAAAACTGTTTTTT. This rearrangement joins TRBV25-1 to TRBJ1-4; no firm D call. V was clipped by 4 bases and J by 0 bases, with 12 bases between them. This CDR3 is built from 16 residues. Per germline, CDR1 MGHDK and CDR2 SYGVNS.

This clone was seen only a few times. The CDR3 loop reads CATSSMKTGGLYEQYF. DNA of the CDR3: TGTGCCACCAGCAGTATGAAAACAGGGGGTTTGTACGAGCAGTACTTC. The rearrangement links TRBV15 to TRBJ2-7; 8 bases align to TRBD1. The junction had 11 bases not matched to a gene; V was cut back by 3 bases and J by 4 bases. This CDR3 is built from 16 residues. CDR1 and CDR2 (germline): LNHNV, YYDKDF (reference sequence).

The chain uses TRBV11-2 and TRBJ1-1, with a tentative D call TRBD1 (5 bases). CDR1 is SGHAT and CDR2 is FQNNGV in the germline V gene. Trimming cost V 3 bases and J 4 bases, with 21 bases left between them. This CDR3 comprises 17 residues. The CDR3 protein is CASSLMGGFLAGTEAFF. The DNA for the CDR3 is TGTGCCAGCAGCTTGATGGGGGGTTTTCTGGCCGGCACTGAAGCTTTCTTT.